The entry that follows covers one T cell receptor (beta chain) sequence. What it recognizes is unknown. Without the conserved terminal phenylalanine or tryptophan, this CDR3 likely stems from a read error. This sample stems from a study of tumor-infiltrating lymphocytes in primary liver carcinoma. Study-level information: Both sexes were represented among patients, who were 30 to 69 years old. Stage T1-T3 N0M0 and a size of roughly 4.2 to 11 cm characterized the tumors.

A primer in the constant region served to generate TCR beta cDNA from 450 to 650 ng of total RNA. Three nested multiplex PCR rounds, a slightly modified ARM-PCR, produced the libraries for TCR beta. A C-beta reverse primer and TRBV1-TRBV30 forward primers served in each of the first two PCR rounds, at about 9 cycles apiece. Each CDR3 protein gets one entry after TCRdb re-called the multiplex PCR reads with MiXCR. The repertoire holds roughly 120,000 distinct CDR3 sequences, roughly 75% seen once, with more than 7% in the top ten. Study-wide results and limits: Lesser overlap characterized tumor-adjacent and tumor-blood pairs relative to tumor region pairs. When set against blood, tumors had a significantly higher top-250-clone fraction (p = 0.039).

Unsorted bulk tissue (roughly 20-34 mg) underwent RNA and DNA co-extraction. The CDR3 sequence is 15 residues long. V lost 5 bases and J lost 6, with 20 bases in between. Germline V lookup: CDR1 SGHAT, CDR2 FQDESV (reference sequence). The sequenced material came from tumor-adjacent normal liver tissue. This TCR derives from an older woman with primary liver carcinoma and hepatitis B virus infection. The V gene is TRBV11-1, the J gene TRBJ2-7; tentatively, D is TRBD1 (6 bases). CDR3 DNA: TGTGCCAGCAGCCCTCGGACAGCAGTGCTACGCGAGCAGTACTTA. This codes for CASSPRTAVLREQYL.